This T cell receptor (beta chain) is from a study of CD8 T cells in Susac syndrome. The T cells that were sequenced for TCR beta were CD8+ and CD4+ cells from blood. Isolation of CD8+ and CD4+ T cells was performed negatively, whereas enrichment of TEMRA cells was done by FACS. Reverse transcription used about 0.45 to 1 ug RNA and random hexamers. immunoSEQ multiplex PCR amplified TCR beta CDR3 across 54 Vbeta, 13 Jbeta. TCRdb re-analysed the immunoSEQ multiplex PCR reads in MiXCR, keeping a single row per CDR3 protein. Of 150,000 to 200,000 distinct CDR3 sequences in the sample, about 93% were seen once. Sequencing input: CD4+ T cells from PBMCs. The TCR was taken from a human donor in good health.

This chain's CDR3 is CASSHSGTDTQYF. In DNA, the CDR3 is TGTGCCAGCAGCCACTCTGGCACAGATACGCAGTATTTT. This chain uses TRBV4-2 with TRBJ2-3, with unresolved D. The V gene's germline CDR1 is LGHNA and CDR2 YNFKEQ. The V gene lost 3 bases and the J gene lost 1 base, with 5 bases spanning the gap. The CDR3 extends over 13 amino acids.